This T cell receptor (beta chain) was recorded in a study of control samples from healthy donors and cancer patients. Assay used: immunoSEQ multiplex PCR; TCRdb lists only in-frame clones, some missing. This sample has approximately 150,000 clones, with 85% to 90% found just once. The germline CDR1 and CDR2 sequences are LNHNV and YYDKDF (reference sequence). This CDR3 spans 16 amino acids. V lost 1 base, J lost 1 base, and 13 bases lay in between. Sequencing used PBMCs. The chain joins TRBV15 to TRBJ1-1; D perhaps matches TRBD1 (5 bases). The receptor's source is a man aged 50-60 years with head and neck cancer. CDR3 loop: CATSRVRGAGNTEAFF. DNA for the CDR3: TGTGCCACCAGCAGAGTGCGAGGGGCAGGGAACACTGAAGCTTTCTTT.